This T cell receptor beta chain appears in the sequencing data of a study of blood T cell repertoires in COVID-19. Original data processing: Using reference gene primer amplification, nucleated cell counts were estimated. Sequencing used immunoSEQ multiplex PCR; TCRdb keeps in-frame clones, though not all of them. V and J calls and clone size are those listed in that table; D and trimming were worked out from the DNA. The sample consists of a few hundred thousand clones, around 90% of them appearing once. Germline CDR1 SGHRS, CDR2 YFSETQ. This CDR3 region has 14 residues. The V gene lost 2 bases and the J gene lost 7 bases, with 15 bases spanning the gap.

The sequenced sample consisted of peripheral blood. J is TRBJ2-5 and V is TRBV5-1; TRBD2 might be the D (5 bases). This clonotype originated in a woman younger than 45 with COVID-19, enrolled during active disease. Here the CDR3 DNA reads TGCGCCAGCAGCTTACAGCCATCCGAGGGGACCCAGTACTTC. Protein product: CASSLQPSEGTQYF.